What follows is one TCR beta chain and its context. Its antigen specificity is not known. The germline V gene gives CDR1 as SGHVS and CDR2 as FQNEAQ. Relative to germline, V is missing 0 bases and J is missing 10 bases, with 5 bases of the junction outside any gene match. The CDR3 runs 15 residues from the cysteine to the phenylalanine. Only the CDR3 DNA stays, 45 bases, in frame from base 1. This entry belongs to a study of cytomegalovirus exposure and HLA in healthy donors (dated by TCRdb to between 2016 and 2019). Notes on the research overall: An earlier analysis of roughly 610 of the donors reported over 250 Gb of sequence data and 95 million to 140 million unique TCR beta sequences obtained from around 180 million T cells. Roughly 300 gigabases of sequencing data and approximately 84 million unique TCR sequences were included in an early release covering 500 to 750 HLA-typed donors. The genetic ancestry cluster associated with self-reported Caucasian donors included over 65% of the roughly 380 genotyped donors. The study was designed to test whether signatures of past pathogen exposure could be identified by cataloging public T cell receptors. The T cell repertoires of some 670 subjects were profiled by immunosequencing and related to cytomegalovirus serostatus. In addition to the first cohort of approximately 670 subjects, a separate validation cohort of 130 or so different subjects was used. The study combined high-throughput TCR immunosequencing, statistical association of individual TCRs with disease status, and machine learning to predict cytomegalovirus infection status. A later analysis re-examined previously published TCR beta repertoires from 500 to 700 donors and added high-resolution HLA genotyping to investigate patterns of TCR occurrence. Rather than drawing on any new phenotypic data, the later analysis identified candidate immune exposures from TCR beta sequences and the way those sequences occurred across donors. To decide whether each TCR beta V gene segment behaved as functional or pseudogenic, an earlier analysis of approximately 620 of the donors relied on high-throughput TCR beta sequencing. Donor age, sex, ethnicity and CMV serostatus were collected together with the repertoire data. In a later genetic analysis, genome-wide SNP genotypes for about 55% of the roughly 700 donors were used, and that subset was treated as a discovery cohort. Every discovery cohort repertoire had been produced on one sequencing platform. Both class I and class II loci were covered by HLA typing, at four-digit resolution. Typing coverage varied by locus: about 629-630 donors for A, B, C, DRB1 and DQB1; approximately 500 for DQA1; more than 600 for DPA1; roughly 450 for DPB1. Because of strong linkage in the cohort, roughly five DR-DQ haplotypes were treated as single units for association and clustering. Among over 350 genotyped donors of the cohort, an average of roughly 240,000 unique TCR beta nucleotide sequences were sequenced per donor, roughly 20% of them non-productive. Beyond this particular receptor, the publication reports: An earlier analysis of several hundred of the donors showed that most TCR beta V segments appeared in productive rearrangements either about 87% or about 30% of the time, which broadly matched IMGT annotations. A further reported finding was that TCR beta sequences accurately predicted the HLA-A and HLA-B alleles for most subjects in the first cohort. Correlated functional status among segregating V segments might reflect linkage disequilibrium, but an unknown experimental factor could not be ruled out. In the study, about 150 TCR beta chains were listed as associated with cytomegalovirus. Over 15 rarely observed V segments, including chromosome 9 orphons, were excluded from the earlier analysis of several hundred of the donors because counts were too low. It was suggested by the authors that the approach could potentially be generalized to other disease states and immunological phenotypes. The only immune exposure information available for the cohort was CMV serostatus. A cluster of highly shared sequence variants was judged likely to be a technical artifact of the sequencing pipeline. At a false discovery rate of 0.05, a later analysis linked some 18,000 TCR beta sequences to specific HLA alleles. Across donors, most TCR sequences were observed very rarely, whereas some public TCRs were present in many individuals. When HLA alleles, especially DR and DQ, strongly co-occurred, attributing TCR associations to individual alleles was difficult. A few of the identified cytomegalovirus-associated TCR beta chains were confirmed in vitro to be specific for cytomegalovirus antigens. Because HLA typing was unavailable for some donors at each locus, only the typed subset was used in association tests. A later genetic analysis reported fewer N-insertions in productive TCRs among donors in an Asian-associated ancestry cluster than the roughly 720-donor mean. Cytomegalovirus status was reported to be diagnosed by the classifier with high specificity and sensitivity in both the original and validation cohorts. The cohort was sequenced for TCR beta chains only, and without alpha or paired-chain data the features that could be detected were limited. In a later analysis, the rate of TCR association differed among HLA loci, with DRB1 alleles having the most associated TCRs and HLA-C alleles having the fewest. Sequencing depth was assumed to be roughly uniform across donors in the presence/absence analyses, though that assumption may not hold. Several of the top co-occurrence clusters appeared to be linked to parvovirus B19, influenza, CMV and Epstein-Barr virus, according to a later analysis. Compared with equally common non-associated chains, HLA-associated TCR beta chains in a later analysis were more clonally expanded and had lower generation probabilities. Some IMGT-functional V segments, including TRBV6-2 and TRBV6-3, could not be told apart with the 87-base-pair reads, so those segments were excluded. According to a later analysis, most CMV-associated TCR beta chains appeared to be HLA-restricted, and the HLA associations seemed to be driven largely by CMV exposure. In a later genetic analysis, a missense DCLRE1C variant was associated with V-gene and J-gene trimming of TCR beta chains, and the association was replicated in an independent cohort.

The cohort comprised several hundred healthy bone marrow donors. All cohort members were sampled while nominally healthy, although unrecorded immune exposures were likely present. The donor tested CMV seronegative, placing the donor among the 350 to 400 seronegative members of the cohort. A peripheral blood sample was collected from each donor, and TCR beta sequencing was performed on peripheral blood mononuclear cells. Genomic DNA extraction from the blood cell samples was performed with the Qiagen DNeasy Blood Extraction Kit. Libraries came from the immunoSEQ multiplex PCR assay. The multiplex PCR relied on a mix of 60 forward primers for TCR Vbeta segments and 13 reverse primers for TCR Jbeta segments. A multiplex PCR assay on genomic DNA amplified the CDR3 region of rearranged TCR beta genes. Amplified TCR beta libraries were sequenced as 87-base-pair reads on the Illumina HiSeq System. As for how the authors treated the data: A later analysis counted around 72 million unique TCR beta chains across the approximately 700 repertoires, and 10 million to 11 million of these chains were shared by at least two donors. Raw reads were error-corrected and collapsed into unique sequences with a nearest-neighbor algorithm that merged closely related sequences to remove PCR and sequencing errors. CDR3 sequences were aligned to IMGT reference sequences to assign V, D and J gene segments. For a sequence to be retained, a match of at least six nucleotides was required to both a V gene segment and a J gene segment. Rearrangements were called productive when the CDR3 lacked stop codons and stayed in frame with V and J; all others were non-productive. Following IMGT convention, CDR3 was defined as the stretch from the second conserved V-encoded cysteine up to the conserved J-encoded phenylalanine. In an earlier analysis of 587 of the donors, sequences lacking an unambiguous match to a single V gene segment were excluded. In an earlier analysis of a few hundred of the donors, V segments were called functional above 56.7% productive rearrangements and were called segregating when the between-donor standard deviation exceeded 5%. A statistical classification framework was built for diagnosing cytomegalovirus status from the catalog of TCR beta chain sequences. V and J gene assignment, in a later analysis, came from comparing TCR nucleotide sequences with IMGT/GENE-DB human TR gene sequences. The TCRdist pipeline was used in a later analysis to assign CDR3 sequences and most-parsimonious VDJ recombination scenarios. In a later analysis, each TCR beta chain was defined by its CDR3 amino acid sequence together with its V-gene family, and reads lacking a unique V-gene family were excluded. In a later analysis, fewer than 650 highly shared, low-generation-probability nucleotide sequences were removed to address suspected cross-contamination and a sequencing artifact. For each public chain, a later analysis derived a clonal expansion index from normalized ranks of inferred template counts within each repertoire. Generation probabilities in a later analysis came from a VDJ recombination model fitted to out-of-frame rearrangements, and those results were checked against IGoR. In a later analysis, TCR-TCR, TCR-HLA and TCR-CMV co-occurrence was scored with hypergeometric tests, and a repertoire-size bias correction was applied to TCR pairs. A later analysis estimated false discovery rates by permuting HLA or CMV assignments 20 times. A later analysis grouped co-occurring TCRs with DBSCAN, adding TCRdist sequence similarity when clustering within HLA-allele-positive subsets. For co-occurrence clustering, repertoires with fewer than 30,000 or more than 120,000 public chains were excluded, along with roughly 5 repertoires with anomalous nucleotide sharing. The immuneACCESS repertoire file appears here via TCRdb, limited to in-frame rearrangements. These files lack a portion of the clones; in checked studies, under half of the deficit traces to unresolved V genes, and the cause of the others is not known. The V and J calls and clone size are taken from that table; D and trimming were inferred from the DNA. The sample table includes some 83,000 clones. Jointly, the top ten make up 1.1% of the sample.

Here the chain combines TRBV7-8 and TRBJ2-1, with 11 bases in between that match TRBD2. This TCR was sampled from a woman in her 30s in good health and CMV-seronegative. The sample comprised PBMCs. The CDR3 region: CASSLAVAGGGEQFF. DNA sequence: TGTGCCAGCAGCTTAGCGGTAGCGGGAGGGGGGGAGCAGTTCTTC.